One TCR beta chain is described in this entry. The time point is: patch test 3, about 24 weeks after DPC sensitization. Treatment reported: therapeutic diphenylcyclopropenone sensitization with weekly scalp DPC. Unseparated into fractions, whole blood served as the source from which total RNA was extracted. This specimen belongs to a study of human T cells and chemical hapten exposure. Study-wide context: Across the whole study, which lasted roughly 24 weeks, patients were given diphenylcyclopropenone on the scalp once a week. Patients having alopecia areata, totalis or universalis were mostly female.

This CDR3 has 11 amino acids. Germline-derived CDR1 and CDR2 are SGDLS and YYNGEE. Germline trimming cut 8 bases from V and 5 bases from J; bases unmatched to any gene: 3. From the RACE reads, TCRdb called clonotypes with MiXCR, one entry per CDR3 protein. This sample has some 170,000 distinct CDR3 sequences; 25% to 30% occur once, and the top ten carry 2% to 2.5%. The source of this sequence is a woman in her late teens or twenties with alopecia areata. Some clones in this sample may be carry-over from other donors' samples. The input for sequencing was whole blood, taken in connection with sensitization to the hapten diphenylcyclopropenone (DPC). V is TRBV9 and J is TRBJ2-5; 7 nucleotides line up with TRBD2. In nucleotides, the CDR3 is TGTGCCAGTGGGGGGGTTGAGACCCAGTACTTC. Translation: CASGGVETQYF.